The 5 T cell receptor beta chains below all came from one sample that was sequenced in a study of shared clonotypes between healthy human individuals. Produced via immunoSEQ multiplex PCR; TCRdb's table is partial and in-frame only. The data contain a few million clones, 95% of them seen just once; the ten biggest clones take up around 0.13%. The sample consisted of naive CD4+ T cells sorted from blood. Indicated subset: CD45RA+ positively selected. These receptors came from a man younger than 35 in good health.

Here the CDR3 reads CASSQTSGRPYEQYF. CDR3 bases: TGCGCCAGCAGTCAAACTAGCGGGAGACCCTACGAGCAGTACTTC. V is TRBV10-2 and J is TRBJ2-7, with TRBD2 matching 11 bases. Germline V gene data show CDR1 as WSHSY and CDR2 as SAAADI. The CDR3 spans 15 residues. V gave up 5 bases and J gave up 2 bases; unmatched junction bases: 5.

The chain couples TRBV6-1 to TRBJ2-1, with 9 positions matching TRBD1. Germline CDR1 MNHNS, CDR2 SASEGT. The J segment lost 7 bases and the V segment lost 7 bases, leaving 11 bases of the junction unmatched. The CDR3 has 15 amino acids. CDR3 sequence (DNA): TGTGCCAGCACCTTAGGAGGGACAGGGTCGAATGAGCAGTTCTTC. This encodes CASTLGGTGSNEQFF.

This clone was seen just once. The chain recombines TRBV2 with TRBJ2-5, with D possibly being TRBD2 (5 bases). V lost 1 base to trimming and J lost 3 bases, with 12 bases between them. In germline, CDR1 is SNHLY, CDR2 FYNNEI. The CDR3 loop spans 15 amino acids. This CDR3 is CASSEVSAGEETQYF. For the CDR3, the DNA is TGTGCCAGCAGTGAAGTGTCAGCCGGGGAAGAGACCCAGTACTTC. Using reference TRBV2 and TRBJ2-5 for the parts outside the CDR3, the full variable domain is EPEVTQTPSHQVTQMGQEVILRCVPISNHLYFYWYRQILGQKVEFLVSFYNNEISEKSEIFDDQFSVERPDGSNFTLKIRSTKLEDSAMYFCASSEVSAGEETQYFGPGTRLLVL.

CDR3 residues: CASSPGTSGNIQYF. CDR3 bases: TGTGCCAGCAGCCCAGGGACTAGCGGGAACATTCAGTACTTC. J is TRBJ2-4 and V is TRBV7-2; the match to TRBD2 covers 12 bases. The CDR3 loop spans 14 amino acids. Germline CDR1 is SGHTA and CDR2 is FQGNSA. V lost 5 bases, J lost 7 bases, and 3 bases stayed unmatched.

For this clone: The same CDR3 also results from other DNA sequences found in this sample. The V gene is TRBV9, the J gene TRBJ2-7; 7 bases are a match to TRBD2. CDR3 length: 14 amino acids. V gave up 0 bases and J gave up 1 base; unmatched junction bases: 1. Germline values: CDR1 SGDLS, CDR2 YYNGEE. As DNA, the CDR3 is TGTGCCAGCAGCGTAGACGGGAGGTCCTACGAGCAGTACTTC. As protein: CASSVDGRSYEQYF.